The subject of this entry is one TCR beta chain. The antigen it binds to is not known. Base qualities are not provided; no much larger clone lies one nucleotide away. In the prospective study, participants were about 18 to 100 years old, resided in 25 or so geographic areas of the United States, and were enrolled through a virtual design. To assign participants to cohorts, the prospective study relied on clinical history that participants themselves reported in a screening survey and a study questionnaire. Each participant in the prospective study had whole blood, serum and a nasopharyngeal or oropharyngeal swab collected by mobile phlebotomists. Prospective study participants could optionally give additional blood draws and questionnaires over an approximately two-month period. Before DNA extraction, prospective study blood samples were shipped either frozen or at room temperature. TCRbeta CDR3 regions were amplified from genomic DNA by means of the immunoSEQ Assay, a bias-controlled multiplex PCR. The authors' analysis ran thus. Nucleated cell counts per sample were estimated from amplification of reference gene primers within the assay. To quantify the absolute abundance of each unique TCRbeta CDR3 rearrangement, sequence reads were collapsed and filtered. Productive Simpson clonality was computed per sample as the square root of Simpson's diversity index over productive rearrangements. TCRdb provides this immuneACCESS table in a form limited to in-frame rearrangements. Some clones are lacking; in checked studies, under half of them reflect an unresolved V gene, and why the rest are absent is not known. V, J and clone size reflect that table, while D and trimming were determined from the DNA. For this sample the table gives some 230,000 clones, of which 75% to 90% were detected only once. About 3.3% of the sample is taken by the ten largest.

This entry belongs to a study of blood T cell repertoires in COVID-19 (dated by TCRdb to 2019 to 2021). Concerning the study at large: Collaborator samples came from the United States, Italy and Spain and covered acute and convalescent phases of COVID-19. The repertoires were made available in a free public database intended to serve as a resource for research on the immune response to SARS-CoV-2. Deeply sampled blood TCRbeta repertoires from subjects exposed to, actively infected with, or recovered from COVID-19 were included in the dataset. Samples came from the ongoing ImmuneRACE study (first 160 participants) plus 1,254 subjects from 6 global collaborators. A de-identified subject ID, COVID-19 status, age in years and sex were almost always included in the sample metadata. Where HLA class I and class II types were available, the types were taken from metadata supplied by the sample provider, not from assay-based typing. The material from the prospective study consisted of cDNA or gDNA derived from T cells, B-cell-depleted T cells, or PBMCs. The research as a whole found: Clinical and demographic metadata were provided uncurated, with the amount varying by source and participant.

CDR1 SGHRS and CDR2 YFSETQ were looked up in the germline V gene. V drops 0 bases and J drops 4 bases, leaving 10 bases in between. The CDR3, from cysteine to phenylalanine, totals 14 residues. Only the CDR3 region is kept as DNA, spanning 42 bases read in frame from base 1. The sequence derives from a young woman in a cohort exposed to, infected with or recovered from COVID-19 (not recorded which). Sequencing used PBMCs or T cells enriched from blood (not recorded which). This chain joins TRBV5-1 to TRBJ2-5, with an unclear D gene assignment. The CDR3 region has the sequence CASSLGVASETQYF. The nucleotide sequence reads as follows: TGCGCCAGCAGCTTGGGAGTAGCTTCAGAGACCCAGTACTTC.